The clone carrying this T cell receptor beta chain was detected many times. Its antigen is unknown. This specimen belongs to a study of T-cell memory formation after mild COVID-19. Via MiXCR, TCRdb re-called the 5' RACE reads, giving one row per CDR3 protein. The sample lists 350,000 to 500,000 distinct CDR3 sequences, about 25% occurring once. Regarding the study as a whole: The pre-infection memory compartment contained some responding clones, suggesting cross-reactive memory joined. CD4+ contracting clones lay mainly in CM and EM, CD8+ ones in EMRA.

The V gene lost 6 bases and the J gene lost 2 bases, with 10 bases spanning the gap. Germline V lookup: CDR1 SGHDN, CDR2 FVKESK. The CDR3 length is 13 residues. The chain employs TRBV14 and TRBJ1-2; maybe TRBD1 (6 bases). This clonotype was obtained from an adult woman who had mild COVID-19 (a few samples of this study predate the infection). Cell type and time point are not known. Sample: PBMCs or a T cell subset sorted from them (not recorded which). This chain's CDR3 is CASSRDRNYGYTF. DNA for the CDR3: TGTGCCAGCAGTCGAGACAGGAACTATGGCTACACCTTC.